The 10 T cell receptor beta chains presented below share a single source sample, sequenced in a study of T cells after yellow fever vaccination. TCRdb re-called the 5' RACE reads through MiXCR, storing one row per CDR3 protein. The table shows roughly 520,000 distinct CDR3 sequences, with around a fifth occurring only once. The input for sequencing was PBMCs, taken 20 to 25 days after the first yellow fever vaccination. These receptors came from a man between 18 and 35 years old who received the YFV17D yellow fever vaccine.

The V gene is TRBV6-2 or TRBV6-3, the J gene TRBJ2-4; D is unresolved. Germline V gives CDR1 MNHEY, CDR2 SVGEGT. The CDR3 extends over 16 amino acids. The V end lost 2 bases, the J end lost 0 bases, and 11 bases lay between the germline ends. Here the CDR3 reads CASSYAIALAKNIQYF. The CDR3 DNA follows: TGTGCCAGCAGTTACGCGATTGCCCTAGCCAAAAACATTCAGTACTTC.

The chain links TRBV20-1 to TRBJ2-2; D gene ambiguous. V lost 1 base and J 7 bases, leaving 10 bases between the germline ends. This CDR3 is 13 amino acids long. The germline V gene encodes CDR1 DFQATT and CDR2 SNEGSKA (reference sequence). For the CDR3, the DNA is TGCAGTGCTAGAGCAAGGGCCGACGGGGAGCTGTTTTTT. Translation gives CSARARADGELFF.

The genes are TRBV27 and TRBJ1-5; D call uncertain. CDR3 length: 14 amino acids. Trimming removed 6 bases from V and 8 bases from J, with 17 bases in between. Germline CDR1 and CDR2: MNHEY and SMNVEV (reference sequence). CDR3 in amino acids: CASRPGLGGEPQHF. CDR3 sequence (DNA): TGTGCCAGCAGACCCGGACTGGGAGGAGAGCCCCAGCATTTT.

The rearrangement uses TRBV9 and TRBJ1-2; D not certain. CDR3 length equals 11 residues. Germline CDR1 and CDR2: SGDLS and YYNGEE. The V and J ends lost 3 bases and 6 bases respectively, with 6 bases between them. The CDR3: CASSEPHGYTF. DNA for the CDR3: TGTGCCAGCAGCGAGCCTCATGGCTACACCTTC.

This clonotype was observed a few times. The rearrangement joins TRBV28 to TRBJ1-2; 12 bases fit TRBD1. Germline lookup yields CDR1 MDHEN and CDR2 SYDVKM. The CDR3 runs 17 residues. The V segment lost 3 bases and the J segment 3 bases; nucleotides outside the gene matches: 8. In DNA, the CDR3 is TGTGCCAGCAGTTTTCCCGGGACAGGGGGCCGGGACTATGGCTACACCTTC. This sequence encodes CASSFPGTGGRDYGYTF.

This clonotype occurred many times. This chain joins TRBV12-3 or TRBV12-4 and TRBJ2-5; perhaps TRBD1 as D (6 bases). V was cut by 6 bases and J by 4 bases, with 18 bases left in between. CDR3 size: 15 residues. The CDR3 spells CASRRQALLGETQYF. The CDR3 DNA reads TGTGCCAGCAGGCGACAGGCCCTGTTGGGAGAGACCCAGTACTTC.

The J gene is TRBJ1-5, the V gene TRBV20-1; no definite D call. In germline, CDR1 is DFQATT, CDR2 SNEGSKA (reference sequence). Trimming removed 3 bases at V and 1 base at J, with 7 bases between. CDR3 length: 13 amino acids. This CDR3 is CSASEDSNQPQHF. The CDR3 DNA sequence: TGCAGTGCTAGTGAAGACAGCAATCAGCCCCAGCATTTT.

The chain carries TRBV7-9 and TRBJ2-3; D remains ambiguous. There are 11 residues in the CDR3. Germline V CDR1 and CDR2: SEHNR, FQNEAQ (reference sequence). V lost 8 bases to trimming and J lost 5 bases, with 8 bases between them. CDR3 region: CASLAVDTQYF. CDR3 coding DNA: TGTGCCAGCCTCGCGGTAGATACGCAGTATTTT.

The genes are TRBV12-3 or TRBV12-4 and TRBJ1-5; D possibly corresponds to TRBD1 (6 bases). The CDR3 consists of 15 residues. Trimming shortened V by 6 bases and J by 4 bases, and 16 bases separated the two germline ends. CDR3 nucleotides: TGTGCCAGCAGGACGACAGGAACTGGAAATCAGCCCCAGCATTTT. Translating it yields CASRTTGTGNQPQHF.

Regarding this clonotype: Its ends do not fully match the called genes, so a read error is possible. This chain joins TRBV3-1 and TRBJ1-5, with 7 bases lining up with TRBD1. The V gene's germline CDR1 is LGHDT and CDR2 YNNKEL (reference sequence). The CDR3 totals 14 residues. The CDR3 here is CATSSRQGFQPQHF. In DNA, the CDR3 is TGTGCCACCAGCTCACGACAGGGTTTTCAGCCCCAGCATTTT.